This TCR beta chain comes out of a study of ipilimumab plus nivolumab after autologous stem cell transplantation. Sequencing was performed with immunoSEQ multiplex PCR; in TCRdb, only in-frame clones are kept and a portion is missing. Here the sample spans some 44,000 clones, around nine tenths being singletons. This CDR3 has 12 residues. V was clipped by 4 bases and J by 7 bases; unmatched bases: 3. Germline V CDR1 and CDR2: SEHNR, FQNEAQ (reference sequence). The source material was PBMCs, sampled in a trial of ipilimumab plus nivolumab as post-transplant consolidation. The chain recombines TRBV7-9 with TRBJ2-5; 7 nucleotides match TRBD2. This TCR was recovered from a male donor with multiple myeloma. The CDR3 nucleotides are TGTGCCAGCAGCTCGACGGGGGGGACCCAGTACTTC. This gives the protein CASSSTGGTQYF.